The subject of this entry is one T cell receptor (beta chain). The antigen is not known. These data belong to a study of CD8+CD57+ T cells in acquired aplastic anemia. Study overall: The DNA of sorted CD4+ and CD8+ cells averaged roughly 3 ug. Study-level points and caveats: Overlapping CD8+ CDR3 repertoires of patients and controls contained twenty-nine shared sequences. Patients were compared with controls for CD8+ Simpson's diversity, and no significant difference emerged.

Profiling of TCR beta VDJ combinations and CDR3 sequences used genomic DNA as template. TCRdb itself ran the reads through MiXCR, one entry per CDR3 protein. Counted here are hundreds of thousands of distinct CDR3 sequences, about two thirds occurring once; the ten biggest clones make up under 4.5%. Trimming took 4 bases from V and 0 from J; bases not matched to a gene: 14. The CDR3 length is 18 residues. The germline gives CDR1 SGHRS, CDR2 YFSETQ. The sequence was collected from a human donor in good health, serving as a control. This chain uses TRBV5-1 with TRBJ2-7; 9 bases are shared with TRBD2. Sequencing was done on a sample of sorted CD4+, CD8+, or CD8+CD57+ T cells (not recorded which) from PBMCs. CDR3 sequence reads: CASSLFMRLAESSYEQYF. CDR3 in DNA: TGCGCCAGCAGCCTATTTATGCGACTAGCGGAGAGCTCCTACGAGCAGTACTTC.